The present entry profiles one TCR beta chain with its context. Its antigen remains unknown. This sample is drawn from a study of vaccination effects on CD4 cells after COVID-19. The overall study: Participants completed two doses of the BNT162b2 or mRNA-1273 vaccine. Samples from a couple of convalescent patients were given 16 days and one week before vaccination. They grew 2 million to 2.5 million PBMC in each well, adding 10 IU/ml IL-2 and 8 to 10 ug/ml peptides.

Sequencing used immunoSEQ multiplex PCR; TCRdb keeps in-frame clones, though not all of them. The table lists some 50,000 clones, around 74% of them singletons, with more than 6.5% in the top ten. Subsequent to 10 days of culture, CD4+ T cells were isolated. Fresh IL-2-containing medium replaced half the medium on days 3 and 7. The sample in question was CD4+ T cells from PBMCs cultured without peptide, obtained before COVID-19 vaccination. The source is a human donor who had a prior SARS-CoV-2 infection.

DNA for the CDR3: TGTGCCAGCCTTTCAGGTCGGGCCAACTATGGCTACACCTTC. Amino acids: CASLSGRANYGYTF. This rearrangement joins TRBV7-9 to TRBJ1-2, with D unresolved. Germline CDR1 reads SEHNR; CDR2 reads FQNEAQ (reference sequence). This CDR3 region has 14 residues. V lost 8 bases, J lost 2 bases, and 15 bases lay in between. Full variable domain (rest looked up from reference TRBV7-9 and TRBJ1-2): DTGVSQNPRHKITKRGQNVTFRCDPISEHNRLYWYRQTLGQGPEFLTYFQNEAQLEKSRLLSDRFSAERPKGSFSTLEIQRTEQGDSAMYLCASLSGRANYGYTFGSGTRLTVV.